This T cell receptor beta chain was recorded in a study of Ad26.COV2.S vaccination and SARS-CoV-2 variants. Study-wide results and limits: Measurement of non-spike TCR breadth gave similar results in vaccine and placebo recipients.

To note about this clone: Its antigen is not identified.

Per the germline V gene, CDR1 is MGHRA and CDR2 is YSYEKL. This CDR3 has 21 amino acids. V trimming: 4 bases; J trimming: 3 bases; junction bases outside the gene matches: 24. The table came from immunoSEQ multiplex PCR; TCRdb's copy has only in-frame clones and leaves some out. The sample carries about 97,000 clones, around 80% recorded once. This clonotype was obtained from a human donor who had recovered from COVID-19. The chain links TRBV4-1 to TRBJ2-5, with 9 positions matching TRBD2. The sequencing used peripheral blood, collected after recovery from COVID-19. CDR3 sequence (DNA): TGCGCCAGCAGCCTACGACCGGGCAGTTCCGGGACTAGCTTAGGAAAAGAGACCCAGTACTTC. The encoded protein is CASSLRPGSSGTSLGKETQYF.